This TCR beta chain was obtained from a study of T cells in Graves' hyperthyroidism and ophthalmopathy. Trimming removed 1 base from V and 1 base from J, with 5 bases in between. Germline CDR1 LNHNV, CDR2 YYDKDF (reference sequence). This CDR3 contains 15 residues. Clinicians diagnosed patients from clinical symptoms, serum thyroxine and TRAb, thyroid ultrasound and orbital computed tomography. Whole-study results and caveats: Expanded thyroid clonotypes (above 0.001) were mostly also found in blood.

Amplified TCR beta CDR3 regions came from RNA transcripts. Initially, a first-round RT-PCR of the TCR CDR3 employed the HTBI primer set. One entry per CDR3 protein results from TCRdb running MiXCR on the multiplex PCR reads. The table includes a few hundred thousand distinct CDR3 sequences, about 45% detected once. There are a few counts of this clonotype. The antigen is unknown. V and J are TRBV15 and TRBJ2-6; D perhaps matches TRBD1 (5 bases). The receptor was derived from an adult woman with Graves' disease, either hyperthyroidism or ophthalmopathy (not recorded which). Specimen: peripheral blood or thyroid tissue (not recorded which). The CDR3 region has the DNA TGTGCCACCAGCAGAGCAGGGTCTGGGGCCAACGTCCTGACTTTC. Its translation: CATSRAGSGANVLTF. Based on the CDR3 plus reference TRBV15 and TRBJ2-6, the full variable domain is DAMVIQNPRYQVTQFGKPVTLSCSQTLNHNVMYWYQQKSSQAPKLLFHYYDKDFNNEADTPDNFQSRRPNTSFCFLDIRSPGLGDTAMYLCATSRAGSGANVLTFGAGSRLTVL.